Below, one T cell receptor beta chain is given with its context. The protocol was immunoSEQ multiplex PCR, while the TCRdb copy is restricted to in-frame clones and leaves out a portion. Of around 100,000 clones in the sample, approximately 90% were seen once. The data derive from a study of T cell responses to AZD1222 COVID-19 vaccine. The V end lost 4 bases, the J end lost 1 base, and 14 bases lay between the germline ends. The CDR3 runs 15 residues. The V gene's germline CDR1 is LGHDT and CDR2 YNNKEL (reference sequence). The TCR originated in an adult in good health. The sequenced sample was peripheral blood, obtained on day 0 of AZD1222 vaccination. This chain joins TRBV3-1 (or the pseudogene TRBV3-2) and TRBJ2-7; D may be TRBD2 (5 bases). CDR3 in amino acids: CASSPAQLVSYEQYF. The CDR3 coding sequence is TGTGCCAGCAGCCCAGCGCAACTAGTTTCCTACGAGCAGTACTTC.